This entry describes one TCR beta chain. The antigen is unknown. This specimen belongs to a study of cytomegalovirus exposure and HLA in healthy donors. Study-wide results and limits: CMV serostatus alone was available as immune exposure information. Reportedly, a later analysis found an Asian-associated ancestry cluster had fewer N-insertions than the roughly 670-donor mean.

The PCR employed 60 Vbeta primers together with 13 Jbeta primers. Clones were read by immunoSEQ multiplex PCR, and TCRdb kept only the in-frame ones, dropping some. The sample has about 140,000 clones; 60% to 80% are singletons. This CDR3 contains 15 residues. Germline CDR1 is SGHKS and CDR2 is YYEKEE (reference sequence). Trimming removed 5 bases from V and 1 base from J, with 13 bases in between. Sequenced sample: PBMCs. The TCR sequence derives from a young man in good health and CMV-seropositive. The chain carries TRBV5-5 and TRBJ1-5; no definite D call. The CDR3 DNA reads TGTGCCAGCAGACGTGCAGCGGAAAGCAATCAGCCCCAGCATTTT. Protein sequence: CASRRAAESNQPQHF.